This entry is about one T cell receptor beta chain. The primer mix had 60 Vbeta and 13 Jbeta primers. TCRdb's table, derived via immunoSEQ multiplex PCR, lists solely in-frame clones and lacks some. This repertoire shows roughly 100,000 clones, more than 80% found once; its top ten account for 6.1%. In germline, CDR1 is LNHNV, CDR2 YYDKDF (reference sequence). The V gene lost 0 bases and the J gene lost 7 bases, with 16 bases spanning the gap. The CDR3 contains 15 residues. This sample is part of a study of cytomegalovirus exposure and HLA in healthy donors. This chain links TRBV15 with TRBJ2-7; weak D call: TRBD2 (5 bases). The receptor was isolated from a man between 18 and 29 years old in good health and CMV-seronegative. Sequencing was carried out using PBMCs. The CDR3, as DNA: TGTGCCACCAGCAGAGAGTCTACTGGGTCGGGGGAGCAGTACTTC. Translated, it gives CATSRESTGSGEQYF.